The clone carrying this TCR beta chain came up a few times. The target antigen is unknown. Via MiXCR, TCRdb re-called the RACE reads, giving one row per CDR3 protein. In the table there are roughly 81,000 distinct CDR3 sequences, 8.5% of which are singletons. The sample originates from a study of human T cells and chemical hapten exposure. Findings of the study overall: Sensitization with DPC brought no change to TCRs above 1 in 1000 in frequency.

Time point indicated: pre-sensitization, week 0. The sample's treatment: therapeutic diphenylcyclopropenone sensitization with weekly scalp DPC. V lost 1 base to trimming and J lost 15 bases, with 19 bases between them. CDR1 is SGHVS and CDR2 is FNYEAQ in the germline V gene. CDR3 length equals 14 residues. This clonotype was obtained from a man aged 35 to 55 with alopecia areata. Some clones in this sample may be carry-over from other donors' samples. This specimen consisted of whole blood, obtained in connection with sensitization to the hapten diphenylcyclopropenone (DPC). This chain uses TRBV7-6 with TRBJ1-5; a possible D gene is TRBD1 (6 bases). CDR3 in amino acids: CASSLERWGGVWHF. The CDR3 bases are TGTGCCAGCAGCTTAGAAAGGTGGGGGGGCGTCTGGCATTTT.